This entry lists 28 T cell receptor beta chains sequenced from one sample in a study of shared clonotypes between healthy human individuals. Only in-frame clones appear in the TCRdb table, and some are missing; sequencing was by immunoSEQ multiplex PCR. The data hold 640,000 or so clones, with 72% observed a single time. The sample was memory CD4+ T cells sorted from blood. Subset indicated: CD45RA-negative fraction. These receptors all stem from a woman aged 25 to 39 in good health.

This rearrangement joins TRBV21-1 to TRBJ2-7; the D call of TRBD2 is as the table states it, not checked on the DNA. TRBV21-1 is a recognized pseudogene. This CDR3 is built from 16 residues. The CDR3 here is CASSKGSSGSSYEQYF. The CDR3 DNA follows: TGTGCCAGCAGCAAAGGGAGTAGCGGGAGCTCCTACGAGCAGTACTTC.

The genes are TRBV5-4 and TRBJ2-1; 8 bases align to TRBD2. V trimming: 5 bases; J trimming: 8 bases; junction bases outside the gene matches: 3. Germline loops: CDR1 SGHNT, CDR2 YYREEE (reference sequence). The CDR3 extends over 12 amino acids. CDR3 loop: CASSSTSDEQFF. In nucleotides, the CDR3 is TGTGCCAGCAGTTCGACTAGCGATGAGCAGTTCTTC.

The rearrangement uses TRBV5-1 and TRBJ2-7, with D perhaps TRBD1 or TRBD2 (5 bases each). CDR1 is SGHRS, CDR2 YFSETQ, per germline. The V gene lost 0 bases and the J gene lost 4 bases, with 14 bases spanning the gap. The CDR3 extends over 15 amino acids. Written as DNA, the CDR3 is TGCGCCAGCAGCTTGGCCGGGACGGGGTTTTACGAGCAGTACTTC. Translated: CASSLAGTGFYEQYF.

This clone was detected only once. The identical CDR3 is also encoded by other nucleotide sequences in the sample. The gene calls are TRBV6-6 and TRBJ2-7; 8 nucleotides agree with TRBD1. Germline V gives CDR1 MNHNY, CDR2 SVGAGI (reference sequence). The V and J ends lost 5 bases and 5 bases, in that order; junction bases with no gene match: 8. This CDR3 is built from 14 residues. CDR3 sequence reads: CASSTRQGSHEQYF. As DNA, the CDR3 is TGTGCCAGCAGTACACGACAGGGGTCCCACGAGCAGTACTTC.

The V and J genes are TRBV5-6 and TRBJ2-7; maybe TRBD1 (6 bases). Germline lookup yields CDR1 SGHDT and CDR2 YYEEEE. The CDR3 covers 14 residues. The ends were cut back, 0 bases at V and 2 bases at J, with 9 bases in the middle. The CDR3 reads CASSLEGTTYEQYF. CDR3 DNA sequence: TGTGCCAGCAGCTTGGAAGGGACAACCTACGAGCAGTACTTC.

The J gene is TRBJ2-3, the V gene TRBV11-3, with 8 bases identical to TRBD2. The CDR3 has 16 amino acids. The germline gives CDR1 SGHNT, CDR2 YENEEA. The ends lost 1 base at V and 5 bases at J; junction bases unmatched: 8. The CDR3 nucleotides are TGTGCCAGCAGCTTAGTCGCGGGAGGCCAGGGAGATACGCAGTATTTT. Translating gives CASSLVAGGQGDTQYF.

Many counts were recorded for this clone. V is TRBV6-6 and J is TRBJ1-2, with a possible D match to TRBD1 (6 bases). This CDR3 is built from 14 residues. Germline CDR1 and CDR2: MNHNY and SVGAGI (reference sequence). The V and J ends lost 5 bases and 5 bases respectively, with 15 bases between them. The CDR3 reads CASSIQGSAYGYTF. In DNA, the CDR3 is TGTGCCAGCAGTATTCAGGGGTCCGCTTATGGCTACACCTTC.

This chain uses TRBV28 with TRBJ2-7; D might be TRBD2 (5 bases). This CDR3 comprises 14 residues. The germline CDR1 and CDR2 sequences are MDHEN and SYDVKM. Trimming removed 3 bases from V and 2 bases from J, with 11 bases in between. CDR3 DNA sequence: TGTGCCAGCAGTTTTACTGGAGGCCCCTACGAGCAGTACTTC. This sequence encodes CASSFTGGPYEQYF.

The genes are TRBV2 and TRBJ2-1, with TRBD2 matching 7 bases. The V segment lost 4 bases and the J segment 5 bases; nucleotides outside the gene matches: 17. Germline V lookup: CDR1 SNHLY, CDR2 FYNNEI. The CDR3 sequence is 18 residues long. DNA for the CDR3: TGTGCCAGCAGTGGGCTCCCTGGGGAGGGGCGGAGGCACAATGAGCAGTTCTTC. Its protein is CASSGLPGEGRRHNEQFF.

CDR3 residues: CASSDRRNTGELFF. CDR3 nucleotides: TGTGCCAGCAGTGACAGGAGAAACACCGGGGAGCTGTTTTTT. The chain couples TRBV28 to TRBJ2-2; TRBD1 is a possible D gene (6 bases). V dropped 5 bases and J dropped 2 bases, with 9 bases sitting between them. The CDR3 is 14 amino acids. From germline, CDR1 is MDHEN and CDR2 SYDVKM.

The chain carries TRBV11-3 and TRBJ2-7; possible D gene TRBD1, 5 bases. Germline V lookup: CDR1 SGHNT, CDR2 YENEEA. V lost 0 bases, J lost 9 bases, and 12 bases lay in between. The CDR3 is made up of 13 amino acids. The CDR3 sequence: CASSLEAGHRQYF. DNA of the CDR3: TGTGCCAGCAGCTTAGAGGCAGGGCACAGGCAGTACTTC.

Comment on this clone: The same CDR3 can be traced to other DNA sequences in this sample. CDR3 sequence (DNA): TGTGCCTGGAGTGTACGGGATCCCGGTGGCTACACCTTC. Protein: CAWSVRDPGGYTF. The V and J genes are TRBV30 and TRBJ1-2; D gene uncertain. This CDR3 comprises 13 residues. Trimming cost V 0 bases and J 7 bases, with 12 bases left between them. From germline, CDR1 is GTSNPN and CDR2 SVGIG (reference sequence).

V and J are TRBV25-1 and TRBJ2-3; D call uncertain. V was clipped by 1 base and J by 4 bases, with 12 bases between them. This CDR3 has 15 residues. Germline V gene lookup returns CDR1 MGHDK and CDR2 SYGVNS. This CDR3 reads CASSEFGGRSDTQYF. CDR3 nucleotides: TGTGCCAGCAGTGAATTCGGCGGCAGGTCAGATACGCAGTATTTT.

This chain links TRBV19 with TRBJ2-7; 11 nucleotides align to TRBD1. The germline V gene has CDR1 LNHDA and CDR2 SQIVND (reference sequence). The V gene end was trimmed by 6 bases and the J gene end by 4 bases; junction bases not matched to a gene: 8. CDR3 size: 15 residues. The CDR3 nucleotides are TGTGCCAGTAGCAGGACGGGACAGGGGGGATACGAGCAGTACTTC. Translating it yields CASSRTGQGGYEQYF. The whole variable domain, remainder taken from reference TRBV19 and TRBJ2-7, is DGGITQSPKYLFRKEGQNVTLSCEQNLNHDAMYWYRQDPGQGLRLIYYSQIVNDFQKGDIAEGYSVSREKKESFPLTVTSAQKNPTAFYLCASSRTGQGGYEQYFGPGTRLTVT.

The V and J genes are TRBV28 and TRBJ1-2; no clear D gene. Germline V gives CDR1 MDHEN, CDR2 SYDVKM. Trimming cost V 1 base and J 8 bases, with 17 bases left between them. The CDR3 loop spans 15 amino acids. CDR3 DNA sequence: TGTGCCAGCAGTTTATACGATTTCGGGGATGGGGGCTACACCTTC. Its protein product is CASSLYDFGDGGYTF.

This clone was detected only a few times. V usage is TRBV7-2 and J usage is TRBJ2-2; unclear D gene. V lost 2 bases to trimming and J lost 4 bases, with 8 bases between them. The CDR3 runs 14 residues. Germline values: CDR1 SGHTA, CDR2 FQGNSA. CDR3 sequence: CASSLFLGTGELFF. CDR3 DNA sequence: TGTGCCAGCAGCTTATTTTTGGGCACCGGGGAGCTGTTTTTT.

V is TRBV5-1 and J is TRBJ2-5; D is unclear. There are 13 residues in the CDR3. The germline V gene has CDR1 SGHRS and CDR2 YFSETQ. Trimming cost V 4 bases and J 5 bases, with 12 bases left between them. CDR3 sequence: CASSPGVGETQYF. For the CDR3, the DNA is TGCGCCAGCAGCCCCGGTGTTGGGGAGACCCAGTACTTC.

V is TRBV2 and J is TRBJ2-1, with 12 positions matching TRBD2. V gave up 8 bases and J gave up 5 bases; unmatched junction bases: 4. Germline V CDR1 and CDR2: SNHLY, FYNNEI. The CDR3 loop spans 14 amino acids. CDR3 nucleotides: TGTGCCAGCCTAGCGGGAGGGCCGCACAATGAGCAGTTCTTC. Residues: CASLAGGPHNEQFF.

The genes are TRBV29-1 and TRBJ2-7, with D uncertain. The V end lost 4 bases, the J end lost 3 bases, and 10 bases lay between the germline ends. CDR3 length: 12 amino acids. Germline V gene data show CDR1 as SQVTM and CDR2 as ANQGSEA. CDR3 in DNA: TGCAGCGTTGCTTTACAAAGCTACGAGCAGTACTTC. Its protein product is CSVALQSYEQYF.

CDR3 loop: CASSPGVREQYF. In DNA, the CDR3 is TGTGCCAGCTCACCAGGAGTCAGAGAGCAGTACTTC. The chain carries TRBV18 and TRBJ2-7; D not resolved. With 2 bases removed from V and 7 bases from J, the gap between germline ends came to 9 bases. CDR1 and CDR2 from the germline V gene are KGHSH and LQKENI. The CDR3 is 12 amino acids.

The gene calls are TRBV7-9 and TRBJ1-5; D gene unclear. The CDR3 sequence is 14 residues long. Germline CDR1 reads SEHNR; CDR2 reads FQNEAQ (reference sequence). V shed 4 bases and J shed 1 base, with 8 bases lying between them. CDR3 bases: TGTGCCAGCAGCTACACAGAGAGCAATCAGCCCCAGCATTTT. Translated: CASSYTESNQPQHF.

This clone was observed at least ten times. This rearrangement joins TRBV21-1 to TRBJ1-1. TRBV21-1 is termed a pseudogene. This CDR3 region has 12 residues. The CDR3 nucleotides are TGTGCCACAGGGGAGGCGAACACTGAAGCTTTCTTT. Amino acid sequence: CATGEANTEAFF.

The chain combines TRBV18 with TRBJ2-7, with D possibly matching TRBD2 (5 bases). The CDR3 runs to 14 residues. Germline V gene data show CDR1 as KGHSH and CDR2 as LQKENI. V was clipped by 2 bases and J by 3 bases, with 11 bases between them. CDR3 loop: CASSPWSGDYEQYF. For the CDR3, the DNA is TGTGCCAGCTCACCATGGAGCGGAGACTACGAGCAGTACTTC.

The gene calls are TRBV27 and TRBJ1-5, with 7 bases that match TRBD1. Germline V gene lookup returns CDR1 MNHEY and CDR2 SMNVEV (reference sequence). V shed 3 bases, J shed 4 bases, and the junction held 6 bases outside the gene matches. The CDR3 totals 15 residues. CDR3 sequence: CASSLNRGLNQPQHF. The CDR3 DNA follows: TGTGCCAGCAGTTTGAACAGGGGTCTTAATCAGCCCCAGCATTTT.

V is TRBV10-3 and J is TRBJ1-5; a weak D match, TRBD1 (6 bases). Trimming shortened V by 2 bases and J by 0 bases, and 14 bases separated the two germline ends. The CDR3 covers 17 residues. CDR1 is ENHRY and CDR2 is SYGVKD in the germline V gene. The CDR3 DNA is TGTGCCATCAGTGAGGCGCCGGGACATTATAGCAATCAGCCCCAGCATTTT. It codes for CAISEAPGHYSNQPQHF.

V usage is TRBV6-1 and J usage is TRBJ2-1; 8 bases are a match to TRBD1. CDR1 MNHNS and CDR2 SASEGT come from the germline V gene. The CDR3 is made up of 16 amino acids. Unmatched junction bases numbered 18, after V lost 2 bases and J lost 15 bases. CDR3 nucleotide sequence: TGTGCCAGCAGTGAACCCCCCGGGACAGGTGGTCCAAGGGGGTTCTTC. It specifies CASSEPPGTGGPRGFF.

CDR3 sequence (DNA): TGTGCCAGGGTGGCAACGGCCACAGGGTTGCGGACGAACACCGGGGAGCTGTTTTTT. It specifies CARVATATGLRTNTGELFF. The V call is TRBV19, the J call TRBJ2-2; D possibly corresponds to TRBD1 (6 bases). The CDR3 sequence is 19 residues long. Germline lookup yields CDR1 LNHDA and CDR2 SQIVND (reference sequence). With 9 bases removed from V and 0 bases from J, the gap between germline ends came to 26 bases.

The CDR3 DNA reads as TGCGCCAGCAGCCAAGCGGTTCGGGGGACCAAAAACATTCAGTACTTC. As protein: CASSQAVRGTKNIQYF. The chain carries TRBV4-1 and TRBJ2-4; a possible D gene is TRBD2 (6 bases). The ends were cut back, 1 base at V and 2 bases at J, with 12 bases in the middle. The germline CDR1 and CDR2 sequences are MGHRA and YSYEKL. The CDR3 runs 16 residues.